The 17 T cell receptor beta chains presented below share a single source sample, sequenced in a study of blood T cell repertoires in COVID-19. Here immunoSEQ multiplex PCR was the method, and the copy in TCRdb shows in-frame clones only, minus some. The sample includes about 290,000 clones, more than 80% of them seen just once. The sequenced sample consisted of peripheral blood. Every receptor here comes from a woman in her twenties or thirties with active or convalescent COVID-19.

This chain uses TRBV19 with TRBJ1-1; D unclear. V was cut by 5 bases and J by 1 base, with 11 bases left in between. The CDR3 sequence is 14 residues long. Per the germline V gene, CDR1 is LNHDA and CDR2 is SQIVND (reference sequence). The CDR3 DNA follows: TGTGCCAGTAGTCCTTGGGCCGCGAACACTGAAGCTTTCTTT. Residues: CASSPWAANTEAFF.

CDR3 loop: CASSLAWGRSNTGELFF. CDR3 in DNA: TGTGCCAGCAGCTTAGCGTGGGGCAGATCTAACACCGGGGAGCTGTTTTTT. This sequence joins TRBV7-6 and TRBJ2-2; D possibly corresponds to TRBD1 (5 bases). CDR3 size: 17 residues. The ends were cut back, 0 bases at V and 2 bases at J, with 13 bases in the middle. The V gene's germline CDR1 is SGHVS and CDR2 FNYEAQ.

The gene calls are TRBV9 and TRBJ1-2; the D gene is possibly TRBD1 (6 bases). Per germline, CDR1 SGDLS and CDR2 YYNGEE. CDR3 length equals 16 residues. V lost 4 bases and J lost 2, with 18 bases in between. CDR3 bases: TGTGCCAGCAGCACAGGGTACGGATTGTCCAACTATGGCTACACCTTC. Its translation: CASSTGYGLSNYGYTF.

The CDR3: CASSMTGGVNEQFF. CDR3 in DNA: TGTGCCAGTAGTATGACTGGGGGGGTCAATGAGCAGTTCTTC. This chain connects TRBV19 to TRBJ2-1; TRBD2 agrees at 7 bases. Germline CDR1 is LNHDA and CDR2 is SQIVND (reference sequence). The trim removed 3 bases at V and 6 bases at J, leaving 5 bases unmatched. The CDR3 length is 14 residues.

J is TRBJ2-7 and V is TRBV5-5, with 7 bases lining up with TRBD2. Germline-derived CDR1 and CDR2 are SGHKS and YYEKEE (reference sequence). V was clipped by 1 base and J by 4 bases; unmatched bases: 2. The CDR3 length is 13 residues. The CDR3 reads CASSLRRGYEQYF. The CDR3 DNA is TGTGCCAGCAGCTTGAGGCGGGGGTACGAGCAGTACTTC. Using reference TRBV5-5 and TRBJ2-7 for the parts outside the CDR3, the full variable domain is DAGVTQSPTHLIKTRGQQVTLRCSPISGHKSVSWYQQVLGQGPQFIFQYYEKEERGRGNFPDRFSARQFPNYSSELNVNALLLGDSALYLCASSLRRGYEQYFGPGTRLTVT.

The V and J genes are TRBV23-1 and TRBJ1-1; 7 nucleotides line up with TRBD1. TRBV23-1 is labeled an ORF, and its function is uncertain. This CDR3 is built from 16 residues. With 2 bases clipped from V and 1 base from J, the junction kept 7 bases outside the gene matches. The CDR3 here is CASSQLQGSRNTEAFF. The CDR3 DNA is TGCGCCAGCAGTCAACTACAGGGGAGTAGGAACACTGAAGCTTTCTTT.

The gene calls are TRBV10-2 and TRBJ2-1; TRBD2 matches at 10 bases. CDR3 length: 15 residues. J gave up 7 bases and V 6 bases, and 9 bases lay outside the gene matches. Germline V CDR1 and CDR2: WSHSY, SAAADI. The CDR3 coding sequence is TGCGCCAGCAGAGCTCTAGCGGGGGTATTGAATGAGCAGTTCTTC. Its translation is CASRALAGVLNEQFF.

The CDR3 here is CASTPADRGNSPLHF. In DNA form, the CDR3 reads TGTGCCAGCACCCCCGCGGACAGGGGAAATTCACCCCTCCACTTT. The rearrangement links TRBV6-2 or TRBV6-3 to TRBJ1-6; 9 nucleotides agree with TRBD1. CDR3 length: 15 residues. Germline CDR1 MNHEY, CDR2 SVGEGT. V lost 7 bases, J lost 7 bases, and 8 bases stayed unmatched.

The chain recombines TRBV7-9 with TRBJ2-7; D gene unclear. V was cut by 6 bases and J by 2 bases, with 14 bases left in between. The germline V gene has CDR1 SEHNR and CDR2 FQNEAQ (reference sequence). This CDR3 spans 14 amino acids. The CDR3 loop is CASSSARRPYEQYF. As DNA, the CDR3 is TGTGCCAGCAGTTCAGCTAGGCGGCCCTACGAGCAGTACTTC.

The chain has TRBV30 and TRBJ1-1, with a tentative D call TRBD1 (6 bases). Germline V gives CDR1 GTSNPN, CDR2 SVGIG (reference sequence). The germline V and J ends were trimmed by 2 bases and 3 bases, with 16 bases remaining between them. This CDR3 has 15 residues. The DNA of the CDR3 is TGTGCCTGGAGTTGGGGGGGCGGTGGGTACACTGAAGCTTTCTTT. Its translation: CAWSWGGGGYTEAFF.

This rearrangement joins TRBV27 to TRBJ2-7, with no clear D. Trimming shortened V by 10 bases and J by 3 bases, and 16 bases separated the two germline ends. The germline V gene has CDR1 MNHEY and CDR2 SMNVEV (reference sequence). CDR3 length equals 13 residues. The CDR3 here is CATRRSGDYEQYF. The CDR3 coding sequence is TGTGCCACCAGAAGGTCAGGTGACTACGAGCAGTACTTC.

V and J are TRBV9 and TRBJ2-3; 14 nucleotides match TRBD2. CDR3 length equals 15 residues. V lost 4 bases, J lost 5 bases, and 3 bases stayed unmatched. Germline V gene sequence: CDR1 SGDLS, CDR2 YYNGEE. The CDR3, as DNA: TGTGCCAGCAGCCCGGGACTAGCGGGGGAAGATACGCAGTATTTT. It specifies CASSPGLAGEDTQYF.

The CDR3 nucleotides read TGTGCCAGCAGCTTGGCTCAGCGGAACACCGGGGAGCTGTTTTTT. It specifies CASSLAQRNTGELFF. The chain recombines TRBV5-6 with TRBJ2-2; no firm D call. CDR1 is SGHDT and CDR2 is YYEEEE in the germline V gene. The V and J ends lost 0 bases and 1 base respectively, with 7 bases between them. The CDR3 sequence is 15 residues long.

In nucleotides, the CDR3 is TGTGCCAGCAGTGTGGGGCGGGAAGCTTTCTTT. Its protein is CASSVGREAFF. The chain is built from TRBV27 and TRBJ1-1; tentatively, D is TRBD1 (5 bases). Trimming cost V 5 bases and J 8 bases, with 9 bases left between them. Germline V CDR1 and CDR2: MNHEY, SMNVEV (reference sequence). The CDR3 sequence is 11 residues long.

The CDR3 sequence: CASSQDPRGGIDQPQHF. As DNA, the CDR3 is TGTGCCAGCAGCCAGGATCCTAGGGGGGGGATAGATCAGCCCCAGCATTTT. The chain combines TRBV7-8 with TRBJ1-5; D may be TRBD1 (6 bases). The V and J ends lost 5 bases and 5 bases respectively, with 22 bases between them. The CDR3 is 17 residues long. CDR1 and CDR2 from the germline V gene are SGHVS and FQNEAQ.

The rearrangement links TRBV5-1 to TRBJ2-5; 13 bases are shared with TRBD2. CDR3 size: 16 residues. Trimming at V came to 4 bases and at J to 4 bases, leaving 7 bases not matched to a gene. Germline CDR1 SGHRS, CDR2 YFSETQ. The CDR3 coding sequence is TGCGCCAGCAGCCGGACTAGCGGGGGCCTAGGAGAGACCCAGTACTTC. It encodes CASSRTSGGLGETQYF. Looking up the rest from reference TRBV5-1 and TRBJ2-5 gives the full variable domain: KAGVTQTPRYLIKTRGQQVTLSCSPISGHRSVSWYQQTPGQGLQFLFEYFSETQRNKGNFPGRFSGRQFSNSRSEMNVSTLELGDSALYLCASSRTSGGLGETQYFGPGTRLLVL.

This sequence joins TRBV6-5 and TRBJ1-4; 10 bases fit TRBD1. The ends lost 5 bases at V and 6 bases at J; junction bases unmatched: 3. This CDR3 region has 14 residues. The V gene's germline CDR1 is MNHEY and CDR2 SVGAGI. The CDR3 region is CASSTGTGDEKLFF. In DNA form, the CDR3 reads TGTGCCAGCAGTACCGGGACAGGGGATGAAAAACTGTTTTTT.